This T cell receptor beta chain came from a study of vaccination effects on CD4 cells after COVID-19. Study at large: About 2.1 million PBMC were seeded per well and grown in the presence of 10 IU/ml IL-2 and approximately 11 ug/ml peptides. General observations from the study: Cross-reactivity with common cold coronaviruses was shown by only 1 of 255 vaccine-induced clones in healthy vaccinees.

Regarding this clone: Antigen specificity is unknown.

It was after 10 days of culture that CD4+ T cells were isolated. Participants each got two BNT162b2 or mRNA-1273 vaccine doses. Replacing half the medium with IL-2 medium was done on days 3 and 7. Trimming took off 3 bases at V and 8 bases at J, with 10 bases between the two ends. CDR3 length equals 12 residues. Germline CDR1 MNHNS, CDR2 SASEGT. Sequencing used immunoSEQ multiplex PCR; TCRdb keeps in-frame clones, though not all of them. The table has some 47,000 clones, roughly three quarters seen once. The chain uses TRBV6-1 and TRBJ1-2; TRBD1 might be the D (5 bases). The receptor was derived from a human donor who received a COVID-19 vaccine. This sample comprised CD4+ T cells from PBMCs cultured without peptide, obtained after COVID-19 vaccination. CDR3 in DNA: TGTGCCAGCAGTGAGTGGGGACGCGGCTACACCTTC. Translating gives CASSEWGRGYTF.